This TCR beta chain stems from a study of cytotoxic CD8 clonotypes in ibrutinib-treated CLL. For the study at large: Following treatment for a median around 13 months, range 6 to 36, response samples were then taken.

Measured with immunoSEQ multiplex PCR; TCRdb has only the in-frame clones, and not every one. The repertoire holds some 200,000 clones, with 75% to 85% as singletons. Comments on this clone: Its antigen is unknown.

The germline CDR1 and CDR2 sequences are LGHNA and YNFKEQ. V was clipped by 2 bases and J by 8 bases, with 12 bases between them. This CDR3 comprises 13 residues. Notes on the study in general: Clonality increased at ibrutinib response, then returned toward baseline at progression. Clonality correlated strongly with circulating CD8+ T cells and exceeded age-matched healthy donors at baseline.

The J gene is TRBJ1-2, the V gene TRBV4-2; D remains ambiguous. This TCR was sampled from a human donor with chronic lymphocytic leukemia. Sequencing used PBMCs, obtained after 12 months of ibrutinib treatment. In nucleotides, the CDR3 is TGTGCCAGCAGCCAATCCGGAGTAGACGGCTACACCTTC. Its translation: CASSQSGVDGYTF.